This entry concerns a single T cell receptor beta chain. Its matching antigen is unknown. CDR1 SQVTM and CDR2 ANQGSEA come from the germline V gene. The V and J ends lost 4 bases and 3 bases, in that order; junction bases with no gene match: 8. CDR3 length equals 15 residues. This specimen belongs to a study of OX40 agonist ivuxolimab in advanced cancers. The overall study: In three patients, partial responses were observed, one with hepatocellular carcinoma and two with cutaneous melanoma.

The repertoire was sequenced with immunoSEQ multiplex PCR; TCRdb's copy has only in-frame clones and lacks some. Among 85,000 to 120,000 clones, just over 90% were seen once, and the ten largest hold 0.48%. The study's findings and limits: CD8+ T cells were the subset that, on average, had more expanded clones than CD4+. Doses of 0.1 to 3.0 mg/kg were accompanied by clonal expansion of CD4+ and CD8+ blood T cells by week 6. Low normalized T-cell clonal expansion was additionally recorded for some nonresponders.

The rearrangement uses TRBV29-1 and TRBJ2-2; TRBD1 aligns across 7 bases. This receptor was identified in an adult with an advanced solid tumor such as melanoma, head and neck, liver or kidney cancer. The specimen comprised CD4+ or CD8+ T cells sorted from blood, sampled in a trial of the OX40 agonist ivuxolimab. The CDR3 spells CSVAKDRVDTGELFF. The CDR3 region has the DNA TGCAGCGTTGCCAAAGACAGGGTGGACACCGGGGAGCTGTTTTTT.